Below are 25 T cell receptor beta chains sequenced from a single sample in a study of blood T cell repertoires in COVID-19. Sequencing was performed with immunoSEQ multiplex PCR; in TCRdb, only in-frame clones are kept and a portion is missing. The sample holds fewer than 300,000 clones, approximately 90% seen once. Material: peripheral blood. These receptors all stem from a man aged 30 to 45 with acute or convalescent COVID-19.

This rearrangement joins TRBV18 to TRBJ2-2; 8 bases agree with TRBD1. Germline V gene lookup returns CDR1 KGHSH and CDR2 LQKENI. With V trimmed by 3 bases and J by 4 bases, 4 bases remained unmatched. The CDR3 runs to 15 residues. This chain's CDR3 is CASSPTGAVTGELFF. The CDR3 DNA sequence: TGTGCCAGCTCACCGACAGGGGCTGTCACCGGGGAGCTGTTTTTT.

The chain is built from TRBV19 and TRBJ1-2, with a tentative D call TRBD1 (6 bases). Per the germline V gene, CDR1 is LNHDA and CDR2 is SQIVND (reference sequence). The V end was cut by 9 bases, the J end by 8 bases, with 22 bases between. There are 14 residues in the CDR3. This CDR3 reads CASRLVSWGHGYTF. Written as DNA, the CDR3 is TGTGCCAGCCGCCTTGTTTCTTGGGGGCACGGCTACACCTTC.

The gene calls are TRBV3-1 (or the pseudogene TRBV3-2) and TRBJ2-7; 8 positions agree with TRBD1. In germline, CDR1 is LGHDT, CDR2 YNNKEL (reference sequence). The CDR3 is made up of 15 amino acids. Trimming at V came to 1 base and at J to 4 bases, leaving 6 bases not matched to a gene. The CDR3 DNA reads as TGTGCCAGCAGCCAAGGTCGACAGGGGAAATACGAGCAGTACTTC. Protein product: CASSQGRQGKYEQYF.

V usage is TRBV6-4 and J usage is TRBJ1-2; tentative D call: TRBD1 (5 bases). V was trimmed by 0 bases and J by 4 bases, leaving 12 bases between them. The CDR3 sequence is 15 residues long. Per germline, CDR1 MRHNA and CDR2 SNTAGT. CDR3 protein: CASSDSYGGTYGYTF. The DNA for the CDR3 is TGTGCCAGCAGTGACTCCTACGGGGGAACCTATGGCTACACCTTC.

The chain is built from TRBV7-8 and TRBJ1-1; D may be TRBD1 (6 bases). The CDR3 runs to 14 residues. CDR1 is SGHVS and CDR2 is FQNEAQ in the germline V gene. V was trimmed by 3 bases and J by 5 bases, leaving 13 bases between them. The CDR3 DNA follows: TGTGCCAGCAGCTTCACAGGGTTTTGGACTGAAGCTTTCTTT. Its translation is CASSFTGFWTEAFF.

Only one count was recorded for this clone. This chain joins TRBV28 and TRBJ1-1; 9 bases match TRBD1. Germline V gives CDR1 MDHEN, CDR2 SYDVKM. The trim removed 6 bases at V and 7 bases at J, leaving 15 bases unmatched. This CDR3 has 16 amino acids. CDR3 DNA sequence: TGTGCCAGCAGGCCAATACAGGGGGCTAAGAAGCGTGAAGCTTTCTTT. Encoded protein: CASRPIQGAKKREAFF.

The chain links TRBV11-3 to TRBJ2-2; 9 bases map to TRBD2. Per the germline V gene, CDR1 is SGHNT and CDR2 is YENEEA. Unmatched junction bases numbered 11, after V lost 5 bases and J lost 7 bases. The CDR3 contains 16 residues. CDR3 nucleotides: TGTGCCAGCAGCCCCTTCGCGGGAGGGAAGGGCGGGGAGCTGTTTTTT. Amino acid sequence: CASSPFAGGKGGELFF.

This sequence joins TRBV27 and TRBJ2-6; D is uncertain. Per germline, CDR1 MNHEY and CDR2 SMNVEV (reference sequence). This CDR3 has 15 residues. Trimming took 3 bases from V and 0 from J, leaving 6 bases between them. CDR3 sequence reads: CASSFQFSGANVLTF. CDR3 DNA sequence: TGTGCCAGCAGTTTCCAATTCTCTGGGGCCAACGTCCTGACTTTC.

This rearrangement joins TRBV19 to TRBJ2-3; 8 nucleotides align to TRBD2. The CDR3 spans 15 residues. CDR1 and CDR2 from the germline V gene are LNHDA and SQIVND (reference sequence). V lost 7 bases and J lost 1; bases outside the gene matches: 7. CDR3 nucleotide sequence: TGTGCCAGTATCCCGCGGGGGGAAGGCACAGATACGCAGTATTTT. Encoded protein: CASIPRGEGTDTQYF. The whole variable domain, filled in from reference TRBV19 and TRBJ2-3, reads DGGITQSPKYLFRKEGQNVTLSCEQNLNHDAMYWYRQDPGQGLRLIYYSQIVNDFQKGDIAEGYSVSREKKESFPLTVTSAQKNPTAFYLCASIPRGEGTDTQYFGPGTRLTVL.

In this sample, this clone turned up once. This rearrangement joins TRBV28 to TRBJ1-4; D uncertain. This CDR3 is 14 amino acids long. With 3 bases removed from V and 3 bases from J, the gap between germline ends came to 8 bases. Germline V lookup: CDR1 MDHEN, CDR2 SYDVKM. Here the CDR3 reads CASSFWRSNEKLFF. CDR3 sequence (DNA): TGTGCCAGCAGTTTTTGGAGATCTAATGAAAAACTGTTTTTT.

On this clone: The same CDR3 arises from other DNA sequences in this sample as well. The V and J genes are TRBV18 and TRBJ1-3; D uncertain. V was trimmed by 2 bases and J by 1 base, leaving 9 bases between them. Germline values: CDR1 KGHSH, CDR2 LQKENI. The CDR3 consists of 15 residues. CDR3 in DNA: TGTGCCAGCTCACCAACAAGCGGGTCTGGAAACACCATATATTTT. It encodes CASSPTSGSGNTIYF. Combining the CDR3 with reference TRBV18 and TRBJ1-3 gives the whole variable domain NAGVMQNPRHLVRRRGQEARLRCSPMKGHSHVYWYRQLPEEGLKFMVYLQKENIIDESGMPKERFSAEFPKEGPSILRIQQVVRGDSAAYFCASSPTSGSGNTIYFGEGSWLTVV.

CDR3 in DNA: TGTGCCAGCAGCTTGAGGACAGGGGTACCACCCCTCCACTTT. Its translation: CASSLRTGVPPLHF. This sequence joins TRBV5-5 and TRBJ1-6; TRBD1 matches at 9 bases. Losses at the gene ends were 1 base for V and 11 bases for J; bases not matched to a gene: 4. The CDR3 is 14 residues long. Germline V lookup: CDR1 SGHKS, CDR2 YYEKEE (reference sequence). Drawing the rest from reference TRBV5-5 and TRBJ1-6, the complete variable domain is DAGVTQSPTHLIKTRGQQVTLRCSPISGHKSVSWYQQVLGQGPQFIFQYYEKEERGRGNFPDRFSARQFPNYSSELNVNALLLGDSALYLCASSLRTGVPPLHFGNGTRLTVT.

As regards this clone: The same CDR3 is also encoded by other DNA sequences in this sample. CDR3 bases: TGTGCCAGCAGCTTGACCGGGACAGGGCCGTACGAGCAGTACTTC. Translated: CASSLTGTGPYEQYF. The chain is built from TRBV7-3 and TRBJ2-7, with 9 positions matching TRBD1. Germline lookup yields CDR1 SGHTA and CDR2 FQGTGA. The CDR3 consists of 15 residues. J lost 4 bases, V lost 3 bases, and 7 bases had no gene match.

The V gene is TRBV7-9, the J gene TRBJ1-1; D not resolved. Trimming pared 3 bases from V and 12 bases from J, leaving 17 bases between. CDR1 and CDR2 from the germline V gene are SEHNR and FQNEAQ (reference sequence). The CDR3 extends over 13 amino acids. This CDR3 is CASSFEGGPEPFF. CDR3 DNA: TGTGCCAGCAGCTTCGAGGGAGGGCCCGAGCCTTTCTTT.

The chain combines TRBV5-4 with TRBJ2-4; 8 bases are a match to TRBD2. CDR1 and CDR2 (germline): SGHNT, YYREEE (reference sequence). This CDR3 comprises 16 residues. The V segment lost 9 bases and the J segment 3 bases; nucleotides outside the gene matches: 14. The CDR3 spells CATQAGALGVKNIQYF. CDR3 bases: TGTGCCACCCAAGCGGGAGCCCTCGGGGTCAAAAACATTCAGTACTTC.

This sequence joins TRBV18 and TRBJ2-7; 8 bases align to TRBD1. The CDR3 consists of 14 residues. The germline V gene encodes CDR1 KGHSH and CDR2 LQKENI. Trimming cost V 3 bases and J 2 bases; bases outside gene matches: 3. In nucleotides, the CDR3 is TGTGCCAGCTCACCGCCGGGACAGGCCTACGAGCAGTACTTC. Amino acid sequence: CASSPPGQAYEQYF.

The chain recombines TRBV2 with TRBJ1-5, with 8 bases aligning to TRBD1. This CDR3 is 14 amino acids long. The germline V gene has CDR1 SNHLY and CDR2 FYNNEI. The V and J ends lost 7 bases and 7 bases, in that order; junction bases with no gene match: 9. CDR3 nucleotides: TGTGCCAGCACTCGGACAGGGACATTACAGCCCCAGCATTTT. It translates to CASTRTGTLQPQHF.

This clone was detected once. The rearrangement links TRBV10-3 to TRBJ1-2; 11 nucleotides agree with TRBD1. CDR3 length: 16 residues. Germline-derived CDR1 and CDR2 are ENHRY and SYGVKD. V gave up 6 bases and J gave up 12 bases; unmatched junction bases: 18. CDR3: CAIRRNLEAGTGGDTF. The CDR3 DNA reads as TGTGCCATCAGACGAAATTTAGAGGCCGGGACAGGGGGAGACACCTTC.

The CDR3 sequence is CASSRTAPQGNIQYF. Here the CDR3 DNA reads TGTGCCAGCAGCCGGACAGCTCCCCAGGGGAACATTCAGTACTTC. The genes are TRBV3-1 (or the pseudogene TRBV3-2) and TRBJ2-4; D is possibly TRBD1 (6 bases). This CDR3 is built from 15 residues. V was cut by 4 bases and J by 7 bases, with 17 bases left in between. Germline V gene sequence: CDR1 LGHDT, CDR2 YNNKEL (reference sequence).

V gene TRBV5-1 combines with J gene TRBJ2-4, with a possible D match to TRBD1 (6 bases). CDR1 and CDR2 from the germline V gene are SGHRS and YFSETQ. The CDR3 runs 15 residues. V was shortened by 2 bases and J by 3 bases, with 12 bases between the two germline ends. The CDR3 DNA sequence: TGCGCCAGCAGCTTTCGGGACATCGGCAAAAACATTCAGTACTTC. Amino acid sequence: CASSFRDIGKNIQYF. Together with reference TRBV5-1 and TRBJ2-4, the CDR3 gives the full variable domain: KAGVTQTPRYLIKTRGQQVTLSCSPISGHRSVSWYQQTPGQGLQFLFEYFSETQRNKGNFPGRFSGRQFSNSRSEMNVSTLELGDSALYLCASSFRDIGKNIQYFGAGTRLSVL.

This clone occurred once. This sequence joins TRBV28 and TRBJ1-5; 10 bases line up with TRBD1. The ends lost 2 bases at V and 9 bases at J; junction bases unmatched: 7. This CDR3 is 15 amino acids long. Germline V gives CDR1 MDHEN, CDR2 SYDVKM. In DNA form, the CDR3 reads TGTGCCAGCAGTTTAGCGACAGGGGGCGTCGGGCCCCAGCATTTT. It translates to CASSLATGGVGPQHF.

The gene calls are TRBV5-6 and TRBJ1-2; D is possibly TRBD1 (5 bases). V was cut by 1 base and J by 3 bases, with 10 bases left in between. This CDR3 comprises 14 residues. Germline V gene lookup returns CDR1 SGHDT and CDR2 YYEEEE. The CDR3: CASSLHGRDYGYTF. The DNA of the CDR3 is TGTGCCAGCAGCTTGCATGGCAGGGACTATGGCTACACCTTC.

The V and J genes are TRBV6-4 and TRBJ1-3; TRBD1 aligns across 7 bases. The CDR3 is made up of 15 amino acids. Germline V gene lookup returns CDR1 MRHNA and CDR2 SNTAGT. Unmatched junction bases numbered 4, after V lost 3 bases and J lost 2 bases. The CDR3 protein is CASSEERGPGNTIYF. CDR3 nucleotide sequence: TGTGCCAGCAGTGAGGAGAGGGGGCCTGGAAACACCATATATTTT.

The rearrangement joins TRBV7-6 to TRBJ2-5, with 10 bases fitting TRBD2. The germline gives CDR1 SGHVS, CDR2 FNYEAQ. This CDR3 spans 19 amino acids. V was pared by 2 bases and J by 1 base, with 13 bases of the junction left unmatched. CDR3: CASSLIRASGGARQETQYF. The DNA of the CDR3 is TGTGCCAGCAGCTTAATCAGGGCTAGCGGGGGTGCGCGCCAAGAGACCCAGTACTTC.

A single count supports this clone. The J gene is TRBJ2-2, the V gene TRBV29-1; 9 bases fit TRBD2. CDR3 length: 15 amino acids. Germline V CDR1 and CDR2: SQVTM, ANQGSEA. Trimming cost V 6 bases and J 4 bases; bases outside gene matches: 9. In DNA form, the CDR3 reads TGCAGCGTCCTCGCGGGGGGGCCGCGCACCGGGGAGCTGTTTTTT. It specifies CSVLAGGPRTGELFF.